This TCR beta chain comes out of a study of blood T cell repertoires in COVID-19 (TCRdb year 2020). Concerning the study at large: Samples covering the acute and convalescent phases of COVID-19 were provided by collaborators in the United States, Italy and Spain. The material from the prospective study consisted of cDNA or gDNA derived from T cells, B-cell-depleted T cells, or PBMCs. The dataset comprised deeply sampled blood TCRbeta repertoires from subjects exposed to, actively infected with, or recovered from COVID-19. A freely available public database, intended as a resource for researchers studying the immune response to SARS-CoV-2, is where the repertoires were released. Samples were obtained from the ongoing ImmuneRACE study (first 160 participants) and from over 1,000 subjects provided by 6 global collaborators. A de-identified subject ID, COVID-19 status, age in years and sex were almost always included in the sample metadata. Where HLA class I and class II types were available, the types were taken from metadata supplied by the sample provider, not from assay-based typing.

V lost 1 base and J lost 3 bases; the stretch between them is 6 bases long. CDR1 and CDR2 are drawn from the germline V gene (reference sequence): MNHEY, SMNVEV. Spanning cysteine to phenylalanine, the CDR3 consists of 13 amino acids. Left in the record is the CDR3 DNA by itself, 39 bases read in frame from the first base. General findings and caveats noted by the study authors: The amount of clinical and demographic metadata varied by source and participant and was provided uncurated.

The immunoSEQ Assay, a bias-controlled multiplex PCR, was used to amplify TCRbeta CDR3 regions from genomic DNA. The authors processed their data as follows. The number of nucleated cells in each sample was estimated from the amplification of reference gene primers within the assay. To quantify the absolute abundance of each unique TCRbeta CDR3 rearrangement, sequence reads were collapsed and filtered. For each sample, productive Simpson clonality was calculated as the square root of Simpson's diversity index over productive rearrangements. TCRdb re-hosts the immuneACCESS table, in-frame sequences only. Its copies lack some clones; in the studies checked, an unresolved V gene accounts for under half of them, and the cause for the rest is not known. The DNA was the basis for D and trimming; V, J and clone size are from that table. The sample table lists about 400,000 clones, over 85% of them with a count of one. The ten largest make up 1.7% of the sample.

Comments on this clone: The specificity of this receptor is unknown. The sample holds no much larger clone one base away, and base qualities are not on file.

Enrolling through a virtual design, the prospective study's participants ranged in age from roughly 18 to 90 years and lived across some 23 United States geographic areas. In the prospective study, cohorts were assigned on the basis of participant-reported clinical history obtained from a screening survey and a study questionnaire. For ImmuneRACE Cohort 3, a participant was defined as recovered based on two consecutive negative NP/OP PCR tests, clearance by a healthcare professional, or resolution of symptoms. In the prospective study, mobile phlebotomists collected whole blood, serum and a nasopharyngeal or oropharyngeal swab from each participant. Prospective study participants could optionally give additional blood draws and questionnaires over a roughly two-month period. Blood samples from the prospective study were shipped frozen or at room temperature prior to DNA extraction.

This sequence uses TRBV27 and TRBJ2-5, with the D gene call left open. The sample was PBMCs or T cells enriched from blood (not recorded which). This TCR derives from a woman in her thirties who had recovered from COVID-19. The nucleotide sequence is given as TGTGCCAGCAGTTTATGGGCAGAAGAGACCCAGTACTTC. Its product reads: CASSLWAEETQYF.